This TCR beta chain is from a study of T cell repertoires in cytomegalovirus infection. TCRdb fed the reads into MiXCR, producing one record per CDR3 protein. This sample has roughly 100,000 distinct CDR3 sequences, with under 45% found just once. This clonotype showed up just a few times. Its antigen is not known. Looked up from germline, CDR1 is MGHRA and CDR2 is YSYEKL. V lost 1 base and J 1 base, leaving 10 bases between the germline ends. This CDR3 region has 15 residues. The receptor's source is a human donor in good health (CMV status not recorded). Some clones in this sample may be carry-over from other donors' samples. Sequenced here: CD8+ T cells from cultured PBMCs, sampled from culture after CMV antigen stimulation. This chain uses TRBV4-1 with TRBJ1-1; D remains unclear. The CDR3 bases are TGCGCCAGCAGCCAAGTGGTCGGACCGAACACTGAAGCTTTCTTT. It codes for CASSQVVGPNTEAFF.